The 25 T cell receptor beta chains below all came from one sample that was sequenced in a study of STAT3 mutations in large granular lymphocyte leukemia (dated by TCRdb to 2018 to 2020). Library generation was performed with the immunoSEQ multiplex PCR assay. Not all clones reach the TCRdb copy of this immuneACCESS table, which keeps in-frame sequences only. Checked studies attribute under half of the gap to unresolved V genes and leave the rest unexplained. The sample includes over 10,000 clones, with approximately 88% observed a single time. 9% to 15% of the sample lies in the top ten. The full study reports these points: At least one immunodominant TCRbeta clonotype was identified in every T-LGLL patient, and multiple immunodominant subclonotypes were identified in about half of the T-LGLL patients.

These receptors are not linked to any known antigen. Material for sequencing was PBMCs. Every receptor here comes from a human donor with T large granular lymphocyte leukemia. Some clones in this sample may be carry-over from other donors' samples.

V usage is TRBV5-8 and J usage is TRBJ2-2; maybe TRBD2 (6 bases). V shed 4 bases and J shed 0 bases, with 16 bases lying between them. Germline values: CDR1 SGHTS, CDR2 YDEGEE. This CDR3 is 17 amino acids long. The CDR3 DNA follows: TGTGCCAGCAGCCCGCTGGGAGGACACGCGAACACCGGGGAGCTGTTTTTT. This gives the protein CASSPLGGHANTGELFF.

This sequence joins TRBV4-1 and TRBJ1-1, with TRBD1 identical over 9 bases. V shed 2 bases and J 5 bases; nucleotides not matched to a gene: 6. The germline CDR1 and CDR2 sequences are MGHRA and YSYEKL. The CDR3 covers 15 residues. As DNA, the CDR3 is TGCGCCAGCAGCCAATGGGACAGGGCGTTGACTGAAGCTTTCTTT. Protein product: CASSQWDRALTEAFF.

This clone was observed once. The chain employs TRBV28 and TRBJ1-2; D gene ambiguous. The V gene lost 10 bases and the J gene lost 5 bases, with 11 bases spanning the gap. Germline CDR1 reads MDHEN; CDR2 reads SYDVKM. The CDR3 has 11 residues. The CDR3 coding sequence is TGTGCCATTTCAGGCCTTTATGGCTACACCTTC. Its translation: CAISGLYGYTF.

The chain employs TRBV7-9 and TRBJ2-5, with D uncertain. Per germline, CDR1 SEHNR and CDR2 FQNEAQ (reference sequence). The CDR3 is 13 residues long. The V end was cut by 3 bases, the J end by 1 base, with 6 bases between. The CDR3, as DNA: TGTGCCAGCAGCTTTACCTTCCAAGAGACCCAGTACTTC. It encodes CASSFTFQETQYF.

In regard to this clone: At one of its ends the junction is not consistent with the germline gene, which may arise from a read error. V gene TRBV11-2 combines with J gene TRBJ1-2; no definite D call. CDR1 and CDR2 (germline): SGHAT, FQNNGV. This CDR3 contains 13 residues. Written as DNA, the CDR3 is TGTGCCAGCAGCGTAGACGGACACTATGGCTACACCTTC. It yields the protein CASSVDGHYGYTF.

The chain combines TRBV19 with TRBJ1-1; D is unclear. The CDR3 length is 14 residues. V lost 3 bases to trimming and J lost 3 bases, with 11 bases between them. CDR1 LNHDA and CDR2 SQIVND come from the germline V gene (reference sequence). CDR3 residues: CASSMVSSDTEAFF. The CDR3 DNA follows: TGTGCCAGTAGTATGGTCTCTTCGGACACTGAAGCTTTCTTT.

This clone was found once. The chain employs TRBV9 and TRBJ2-1; 8 bases agree with TRBD2. CDR3 length equals 15 residues. V was clipped by 2 bases and J by 2 bases; unmatched bases: 3. Germline CDR1 reads SGDLS; CDR2 reads YYNGEE. The DNA of the CDR3 is TGTGCCAGCAGCGTTAATAGCGGGACCTACAATGAGCAGTTCTTC. This gives the protein CASSVNSGTYNEQFF.

The chain recombines TRBV19 with TRBJ1-5; possibly TRBD1 for D (5 bases). This CDR3 contains 16 residues. V was shortened by 5 bases and J by 2 bases, with 16 bases between the two germline ends. CDR1 is LNHDA and CDR2 is SQIVND in the germline V gene (reference sequence). CDR3: CASSLNRAGGNQPQHF. Here the CDR3 DNA reads TGTGCCAGTAGTCTTAATAGGGCGGGGGGCAATCAGCCCCAGCATTTT.

V and J are TRBV28 and TRBJ2-3; TRBD2 agrees at 8 bases. The germline V gene encodes CDR1 MDHEN and CDR2 SYDVKM. Unmatched junction bases numbered 12, after V lost 6 bases and J lost 4 bases. The CDR3 runs 16 residues. The CDR3 nucleotides read TGTGCCAGCAGCCCTCGCGATAGCGGGATTGCAGATACGCAGTATTTT. It translates to CASSPRDSGIADTQYF.

The V call is TRBV27, the J call TRBJ2-5, with D perhaps matching TRBD1 (6 bases). The CDR3 has 15 amino acids. Per germline, CDR1 MNHEY and CDR2 SMNVEV (reference sequence). V lost 6 bases, J lost 0 bases, and 14 bases lay in between. The DNA for the CDR3 is TGTGCCAGCAGGCAAGCAGACAGGTACCAAGAGACCCAGTACTTC. It is translated as CASRQADRYQETQYF.

This chain connects TRBV5-4 to TRBJ2-3, with 9 bases lining up with TRBD2. Losses at the gene ends were 4 bases for V and 6 bases for J; bases not matched to a gene: 12. Germline loops: CDR1 SGHNT, CDR2 YYREEE (reference sequence). This CDR3 contains 16 residues. The CDR3 spells CASSASGAQKADTQYF. CDR3 sequence (DNA): TGTGCCAGCAGCGCTAGCGGGGCGCAAAAGGCGGATACGCAGTATTTT.

The chain uses TRBV7-8 and TRBJ2-3; no firm D call. The CDR3 runs to 16 residues. Germline V CDR1 and CDR2: SGHVS, FQNEAQ. V lost 4 bases and J 0 bases, leaving 14 bases between the germline ends. CDR3 amino acids: CASSSPVGTSTDTQYF. CDR3 DNA: TGTGCCAGCAGCTCGCCGGTTGGCACTAGCACAGATACGCAGTATTTT.

This chain joins TRBV6-1 and TRBJ1-6, with 12 positions matching TRBD1. The CDR3 extends over 15 amino acids. The trim removed 6 bases at V and 9 bases at J, leaving 6 bases unmatched. Germline V gene data show CDR1 as MNHNS and CDR2 as SASEGT. This chain's CDR3 is CASRGDRGQGSPLHF. In DNA form, the CDR3 reads TGTGCCAGCAGGGGGGACAGGGGGCAGGGTTCACCCCTCCACTTT.

This clone was detected only once. The chain links TRBV5-1 to TRBJ2-3, with 7 bases matching TRBD2. The CDR3 totals 14 residues. The junction had 7 bases not matched to a gene; V was cut back by 7 bases and J by 2 bases. Germline V CDR1 and CDR2: SGHRS, YFSETQ. The CDR3 protein is CASRRDYFTDTQYF. The CDR3 region has the DNA TGCGCCAGCCGCCGGGACTATTTCACAGATACGCAGTATTTT.

V and J are TRBV27 and TRBJ1-2; 9 positions agree with TRBD1. Germline trimming cut 3 bases from V and 8 bases from J; bases unmatched to any gene: 7. The CDR3 runs 14 residues. Germline lookup yields CDR1 MNHEY and CDR2 SMNVEV (reference sequence). The CDR3 coding sequence is TGTGCCAGCAGTTTCCTACAGGGGGCAGGGGGCTACACCTTC. This sequence encodes CASSFLQGAGGYTF.

The chain is built from TRBV5-6 and TRBJ1-6; D is perhaps TRBD1 (6 bases). CDR1 SGHDT and CDR2 YYEEEE come from the germline V gene. This CDR3 region has 16 residues. Trimming cost V 0 bases and J 0 bases, with 7 bases left between them. CDR3 region: CASSLGGPSYNSPLHF. CDR3 in DNA: TGTGCCAGCAGCTTGGGGGGGCCCTCCTATAATTCACCCCTCCACTTT.

The rearrangement uses TRBV15 and TRBJ1-1, with D uncertain. CDR1 LNHNV and CDR2 YYDKDF come from the germline V gene (reference sequence). The CDR3 totals 13 residues. Trimming shortened V by 0 bases and J by 7 bases, and 9 bases separated the two germline ends. The CDR3, as DNA: TGTGCCACCAGCAGAGATAGGCGGGGTGAAGCTTTCTTT. It translates to CATSRDRRGEAFF. Complete variable domain (other parts from reference TRBV15 and TRBJ1-1): DAMVIQNPRYQVTQFGKPVTLSCSQTLNHNVMYWYQQKSSQAPKLLFHYYDKDFNNEADTPDNFQSRRPNTSFCFLDIRSPGLGDTAMYLCATSRDRRGEAFFGQGTRLTVV.

As DNA, the CDR3 is TGTGCCAGCAGATATGACAACAGCCGCGGTGCCACCGGGGAGCTGTTTTTT. Translating it yields CASRYDNSRGATGELFF. The rearrangement links TRBV28 to TRBJ2-2; no firm D call. The germline V gene has CDR1 MDHEN and CDR2 SYDVKM. The ends were cut back, 6 bases at V and 4 bases at J, with 21 bases in the middle. This CDR3 spans 17 amino acids.

V usage is TRBV6-6 and J usage is TRBJ1-5; D possibly corresponds to TRBD1 (6 bases). This CDR3 is built from 12 residues. CDR1 MNHNY and CDR2 SVGAGI come from the germline V gene (reference sequence). V was pared by 4 bases and J by 11 bases, with 12 bases between. CDR3 sequence reads: CASSSYREAQHF. The CDR3 nucleotides read TGTGCCAGCAGTTCTTACAGGGAAGCCCAGCATTTT.

V gene TRBV2 combines with J gene TRBJ2-3, with 9 bases aligning to TRBD2. The CDR3 spans 19 residues. From germline, CDR1 is SNHLY and CDR2 FYNNEI. Trimming cost V 2 bases and J 3 bases; bases outside gene matches: 15. CDR3 in amino acids: CASSEYLAGGPLVTDTQYF. The CDR3 DNA follows: TGTGCCAGCAGTGAATATTTGGCGGGAGGGCCTCTGGTTACAGATACGCAGTATTTT.

The chain has TRBV5-1 and TRBJ2-4; D assignment may be TRBD1 or TRBD2 (5 bases each). This CDR3 has 14 residues. V lost 2 bases, J lost 5 bases, and 11 bases lay in between. Germline assignment: CDR1 SGHRS and CDR2 YFSETQ. In DNA, the CDR3 is TGCGCCAGCAGCTTTGCAGGGACCGAAAACATTCAGTACTTC. Protein sequence: CASSFAGTENIQYF. The full variable domain, rest sourced from reference TRBV5-1 and TRBJ2-4, is KAGVTQTPRYLIKTRGQQVTLSCSPISGHRSVSWYQQTPGQGLQFLFEYFSETQRNKGNFPGRFSGRQFSNSRSEMNVSTLELGDSALYLCASSFAGTENIQYFGAGTRLSVL.

The chain recombines TRBV7-9 with TRBJ1-5; the match to TRBD1 covers 9 bases. In germline, CDR1 is SEHNR, CDR2 FQNEAQ (reference sequence). V was pared by 5 bases and J by 4 bases, with 6 bases of the junction left unmatched. The CDR3 is 15 residues long. Here the CDR3 reads CASSSTGGLNQPQHF. CDR3 nucleotide sequence: TGTGCCAGCAGCAGCACAGGGGGCCTGAATCAGCCCCAGCATTTT.

V gene TRBV27 combines with J gene TRBJ2-1; tentatively, D is TRBD2 (7 bases). V was trimmed by 1 base and J by 6 bases, leaving 16 bases between them. The germline V gene has CDR1 MNHEY and CDR2 SMNVEV (reference sequence). This CDR3 is 16 amino acids long. The chain's CDR3 is CASSLLGGGKPNEQFF. CDR3 DNA sequence: TGTGCCAGCAGTTTATTGGGAGGGGGTAAGCCCAATGAGCAGTTCTTC.

The chain has TRBV7-9 and TRBJ2-7; D is unclear. V lost 5 bases and J lost 7, with 9 bases in between. Germline assignment: CDR1 SEHNR and CDR2 FQNEAQ (reference sequence). The CDR3 has 11 residues. The CDR3 bases are TGTGCCAGCAGCCTCACCGGGGAGCAGTACTTC. Encoded protein: CASSLTGEQYF. Combining the CDR3 with reference TRBV7-9 and TRBJ2-7 gives the whole variable domain DTGVSQNPRHKITKRGQNVTFRCDPISEHNRLYWYRQTLGQGPEFLTYFQNEAQLEKSRLLSDRFSAERPKGSFSTLEIQRTEQGDSAMYLCASSLTGEQYFGPGTRLTVT.

The chain joins TRBV5-5 to TRBJ2-2; 7 positions agree with TRBD2. Germline V gene sequence: CDR1 SGHKS, CDR2 YYEKEE (reference sequence). The junction had 3 bases not matched to a gene; V was cut back by 0 bases and J by 1 base. The CDR3 contains 16 residues. The CDR3 region has the DNA TGTGCCAGCAGCTTGGTTGGGAGGGTGAACACCGGGGAGCTGTTTTTT. Its translation is CASSLVGRVNTGELFF.